This TCR beta chain was observed in a study of beta chain features in type 1 diabetes (dated by TCRdb to the late 2010s). For context, the study as a whole: No differences in mean age, gender distribution, total cell number or subset yield were found between patients and healthy donors. In the study, recently diagnosed type 1 diabetes patients and matched healthy donors were compared on the TCRB repertoires of their sorted circulating CD4+ T cell subsets. A total of 90 million to 120 million sorted cells were examined across all samples, and a strong correlation was observed between cell number per subset and RNA yield. Regulatory and stem cell-like memory subsets were obtained from only 8 patients and roughly 8 healthy donors, while naive and central memory subsets were obtained from all 30 or so donors.

V loses 4 bases of germline sequence and J loses 6 bases, and the interval between the two ends is 18 bases. The CDR3 has 16 amino acids, counting the end cysteine and phenylalanine. The retained sequence is limited to the CDR3, 48 bases, with the frame set at the first base. According to the germline V gene, CDR1 reads SGHTA and CDR2 reads FQGNSA. Note on this clone: Its specific antigen is unknown. The input lacks base qualities; no much larger clone sits a single base away.

The investigation overall reported the following: Only small numbers of individuals were included in the HLA sub-analyses, which left unresolved whether HLA type had any influence on TCRB rearrangement. Because cDNA was sequenced instead of genomic DNA, activated cells with high expression could be over-represented, although the groups did not differ in activation or CD3 levels. A moderate but significant shortening of TCRB CDR3 length was observed in type 1 diabetes patients in all four CD4+ subsets. Patients with type 1 diabetes made fewer insertions and deleted more nucleotides at VDJ recombination sites, implying thymic rearrangement abnormalities. PCR might favor shorter templates, but patient and control samples were amplified and corrected together, so any skew would affect both groups equally. The naive, central memory and regulatory TCRB repertoires appeared to resemble one another more closely among patients than among healthy donors.

A single peripheral blood draw of about 116 mL on average was collected from each donor into heparinised tubes. Naive, central memory, regulatory and stem cell-like memory CD4+ T cells were sorted on a BD FACSAria II using a panel including CD45RO, CCR7, CD25, CD127, CD95 and CD27. All sorted populations exceeded 95% purity. PBMCs were separated immediately by Lymphoprep density gradient centrifugation and were stained directly, without being cultured. So that batch effects would be minimized, each experiment stained and sorted samples in pairs, pairing one healthy donor with one patient. The entire amount of isolated RNA was reverse transcribed using the High Capacity cDNA Reverse Transcription Kit, so the sequenced TCRB transcripts were expressed ones. Deep immunoSEQ sequencing was performed on naive, central memory and regulatory T cell samples, with an average of roughly 3.3 million total reads per sample. Sorted cells were lysed in RLT buffer, and RNA was extracted using DNase-treated RNeasy Micro or Mini kits according to cell number. Each cell subset was processed on its own to prevent cross-contamination, while patient and healthy donor samples were processed together. TCRB sequences were amplified from cDNA with the immunoSEQ multiplex PCR, producing 87-bp fragments spanning the CDR3 region. Sequencing of the amplicons was done on the Illumina HiSeq platform. The original pipeline was this. Synthetic template baselines were used to correct PCR bias computationally, reads within Hamming distance 2 were collapsed, and singletons that could not be merged were discarded. By aligning reads against IMGT, V, D and J genes, CDR3 length, and insertions or deletions at six rearrangement sites were assigned. Clonotype counts were normalized to sorted cell number within each subset before computing true diversity and Gini coefficients with the tcR R package. Repertoire sharing was quantified using the overlap coefficient calculated on TCRB nucleotide sequences. TCRdb carries this immuneACCESS record with in-frame sequences only. Its versions omit some clonotypes, under half of them owing to an unresolved V gene in the studies checked, with the rest unexplained. V and J calls plus clone size are reproduced from that table; the DNA served to infer D and trimming. The sample table holds roughly 180,000 clones, of which 7% to 9% were seen once. Of the sample, 0.5% falls within the top ten clones.

The chain was built from TRBV7-2 and TRBJ1-4, with TRBD1 tentatively as D gene (5 bases match). The clonotype was recovered from a young man with type 1 diabetes. The sequencing input was central memory CD4+ T cells from blood. For the CDR3, the sequence is CASSSFGRGADEKLFF. The DNA sequence reads TGTGCCAGCAGCTCCTTCGGGAGGGGAGCGGATGAAAAACTGTTTTTT.